The present T cell receptor beta chain was sequenced within a study of blood T cell repertoires in COVID-19 (dated by TCRdb to about 2020). Concerning the study at large: Samples covering the acute and convalescent phases of COVID-19 were provided by collaborators in the United States, Italy and Spain. The prospective study material was composed of cDNA or gDNA derived from T cells, B-cell-depleted T cells, or PBMCs. The dataset comprised deeply sampled blood TCRbeta repertoires from subjects exposed to, actively infected with, or recovered from COVID-19. The repertoires were made available in a free public database intended to serve as a resource for research on the immune response to SARS-CoV-2. Samples came from the ongoing ImmuneRACE study (first 160 participants) plus 1,254 subjects from 6 global collaborators. Sample metadata almost always included a de-identified subject ID, COVID-19 status, age in years and sex. Where available, HLA class I and class II types were obtained from metadata supplied by the sample provider rather than from assay-based typing.

TCRbeta CDR3 regions were amplified from genomic DNA using the immunoSEQ Assay, a bias-controlled multiplex PCR. The study's processing was this. The number of nucleated cells in each sample was estimated from the amplification of reference gene primers within the assay. To quantify the absolute abundance of each unique TCRbeta CDR3 rearrangement, sequence reads were collapsed and filtered. Productive Simpson clonality was computed per sample as the square root of Simpson's diversity index over productive rearrangements. What TCRdb holds here is the immuneACCESS table cut down to in-frame rearrangements. Part of the clones is not present; checked against another copy, under half of the missing clones reflect an unresolved V gene, and the others are unexplained. The DNA gave D and trimming, while V, J and clone size come from that table. Here the sample has under 15,000 clones; approximately 81% occur a single time. 28% of the sample goes to the ten largest clones.

Trimming removed 5 bases from V and 6 bases from J; the gene matches leave 6 bases unexplained. CDR1 and CDR2 are drawn from the germline V gene: SGDLS, YYNGEE. There are 15 amino acids in the CDR3, from cysteine to phenylalanine inclusive. Of all the DNA, just the CDR3 is kept, 45 bases in frame from base 1. The collaborating institutions used their own protocols to collect whole blood in K2EDTA tubes. Collaborator samples were shipped for TCRbeta analysis as frozen whole blood, isolated PBMCs, or DNA extracted from either sample type. A note on this clone: Its antigen is unknown. No much larger clone is present one base from it, and per-base qualities are unavailable.

Broader findings and caveats from the paper: How much clinical and demographic metadata was included differed by source and by participant, and the metadata was provided uncurated.

Recombination connected TRBV9 to TRBJ2-1; 12 nucleotides in the junction match TRBD2. This receptor was obtained from a human donor in a cohort sampled during active COVID-19. Sequencing was performed on peripheral blood. This receptor carries the CDR3 CASRGPSGGVNEQFF. The DNA sequence reads TGTGCCAGCAGGGGACCTAGCGGGGGGGTCAATGAGCAGTTCTTC.